A single sample gave rise to the 4 T cell receptor beta chains below, sequenced in a study of T cell responses to AZD1222 COVID-19 vaccine. Assay used: immunoSEQ multiplex PCR; TCRdb lists only in-frame clones, some missing. The data contain 140,000 to 150,000 clones, more than 85% of them singletons. The sequenced sample was peripheral blood, obtained on day 0 of AZD1222 vaccination. These receptors came from an adult in good health.

CDR3 region: CASSLRPYSGDTDTQYF. The CDR3 nucleotides are TGTGCCAGTAGTCTGCGACCTTACTCGGGGGACACAGATACGCAGTATTTT. The chain is built from TRBV19 and TRBJ2-3; TRBD2 might be the D (6 bases). The CDR3 sequence is 17 residues long. The germline V gene has CDR1 LNHDA and CDR2 SQIVND (reference sequence). V was cut by 5 bases and J by 2 bases, with 20 bases left in between.

CDR3 region: CASTTDHPSNGYTF. The CDR3 region has the DNA TGCGCCAGCACCACAGATCACCCTTCCAATGGCTACACCTTC. This rearrangement joins TRBV5-1 to TRBJ1-2, with no clear D. Deletions cut 6 bases from V and 6 bases from J, with 18 bases between. This CDR3 comprises 14 residues. Germline-derived CDR1 and CDR2 are SGHRS and YFSETQ.

The chain couples TRBV11-2 to TRBJ1-1; D possibly corresponds to TRBD1 (5 bases). The CDR3 has 15 amino acids. Germline V gene sequence: CDR1 SGHAT, CDR2 FQNNGV. V lost 7 bases, J lost 2 bases, and 17 bases lay in between. The CDR3 coding sequence is TGTGCCAGCATCCAACTGGGGGGGGAAAACACTGAAGCTTTCTTT. Its translation: CASIQLGGENTEAFF.

V is TRBV5-1 and J is TRBJ1-5, with 7 bases lining up with TRBD1. This CDR3 region has 13 residues. CDR1 and CDR2 (germline): SGHRS, YFSETQ. Trimming at V came to 5 bases and at J to 6 bases, leaving 5 bases not matched to a gene. CDR3 coding DNA: TGCGCCAGCAGACAGGGGTTCGGTCAGCCCCAGCATTTT. Its translation: CASRQGFGQPQHF.